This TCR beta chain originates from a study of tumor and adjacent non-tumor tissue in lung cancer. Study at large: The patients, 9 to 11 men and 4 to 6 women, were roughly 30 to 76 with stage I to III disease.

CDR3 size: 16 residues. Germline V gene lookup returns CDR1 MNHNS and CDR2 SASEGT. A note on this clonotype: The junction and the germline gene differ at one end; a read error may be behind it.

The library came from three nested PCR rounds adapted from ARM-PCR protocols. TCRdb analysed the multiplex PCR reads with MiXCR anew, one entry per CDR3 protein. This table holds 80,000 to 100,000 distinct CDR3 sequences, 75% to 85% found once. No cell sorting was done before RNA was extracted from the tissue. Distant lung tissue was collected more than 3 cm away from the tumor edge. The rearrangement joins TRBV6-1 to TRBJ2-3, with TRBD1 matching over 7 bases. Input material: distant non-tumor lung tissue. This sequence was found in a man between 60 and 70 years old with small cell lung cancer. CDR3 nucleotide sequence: TGTGCCAGCAGTGTGTACAGGGGTAAGGGCACAGATACGCAGTGTTTT. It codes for CASSVYRGKGTDTQCF.